The rows below give T cell receptor beta chains drawn from one sample of a study of CD8 T cells in ankylosing spondylitis. Via MiXCR, TCRdb re-called the 5' RACE reads, giving one row per CDR3 protein. The table has 750,000 to 850,000 distinct CDR3 sequences, approximately 12% seen once; the top ten hold approximately 0.51%. Sequencing input: blood, either unsorted or a sorted T cell fraction (not recorded which). The receptors here all came from a male donor with ankylosing spondylitis. CDR3s include the opening cysteine and the closing phenylalanine or tryptophan. The D gene is left open where the match is weak. Size values are once, few and many counts, or a class for expanded clones, and some rows have none.

J	V	D	size	CDR3	DNA
TRBJ1-2	TRBV7-2	TRBD1	few	CASSFRDRDGYGYTF	TGTGCCAGCAGCTTCCGGGACAGGGATGGGTATGGCTACACCTTC
TRBJ2-7	TRBV25-1	NA	NA	CASSEYGGLSSYEQYF	TGTGCCAGCAGTGAATATGGGGGCCTATCCTCCTACGAGCAGTACTTC
TRBJ2-2	TRBV4-2	NA	NA	CASSRTTLTGELFF	TGTGCCAGCAGCCGGACTACACTCACCGGGGAGCTGTTTTTT
TRBJ2-5	TRBV29-1	TRBD2	NA	CSVVRAGDIKGETQYF	TGCAGCGTTGTCCGAGCGGGAGATATCAAGGGGGAGACCCAGTACTTC
TRBJ2-1	TRBV10-3	NA	many	CAISGGTVVNEQFF	TGTGCCATCAGTGGGGGCACAGTGGTGAATGAGCAGTTCTTC
TRBJ2-7	TRBV15	TRBD2	few	CATSRGLTSVYEQYF	TGTGCCACCAGCAGGGGGTTGACTAGCGTCTACGAGCAGTACTTC
TRBJ2-3	TRBV30	NA	NA	CAWSVRVDTQYF	TGTGCCTGGAGTGTACGGGTAGATACGCAGTATTTT
TRBJ2-3	TRBV20-1	NA	few	CSAHRDVTDTQYF	TGCAGTGCCCACCGGGACGTCACAGATACGCAGTATTTT
TRBJ2-7	TRBV5-1	NA	NA	CASSSRVGSYEQYF	TGCGCCAGCAGTTCCCGGGTAGGGTCCTACGAGCAGTACTTC
TRBJ2-1	TRBV12-3/TRBV12-4	NA	many	CASSYQGTEQFF	TGTGCCAGCAGTTACCAGGGAACTGAGCAGTTCTTC
TRBJ2-3	TRBV6-1	NA	few	CATAVGVLGTDTQYF	TGTGCCACGGCAGTGGGTGTTCTGGGAACAGATACGCAGTATTTT
TRBJ1-2	TRBV5-1	NA	many	CASSLEAVGYGYTF	TGCGCCAGCAGCTTGGAAGCAGTTGGCTATGGCTACACCTTC
TRBJ2-3	TRBV20-1	NA	NA	CSAWGGGSVNTQYF	TGCAGTGCTTGGGGGGGCGGGAGCGTAAATACGCAGTATTTT